In this sample, the clone carrying this TCR beta chain turned up a few times. This entry belongs to a study of early T cells in non-severe SARS-CoV-2 infection. In the library, individual cDNA molecules carried attached unique molecular identifiers. TCRdb re-called the 5' RACE reads with MiXCR, one entry per CDR3 protein. The sample shows tens of thousands of distinct CDR3 sequences, 9.3% of them seen only once. CDR3 size: 12 residues. V lost 1 base, J lost 7 bases, and 5 bases lay in between. Per the germline V gene, CDR1 is SGHTA and CDR2 is FQGTGA. The chain couples TRBV7-3 to TRBJ2-1; D remains unclear. This TCR came from an adult who was a healthcare worker with PCR-confirmed SARS-CoV-2 infection or an uninfected control (not recorded which). Sequenced sample: whole blood. CDR3 in amino acids: CASSLMGNEQFF. The CDR3 bases are TGTGCCAGCAGCTTAATGGGTAATGAGCAGTTCTTC. Full variable domain (rest looked up from reference TRBV7-3 and TRBJ2-1): GAGVSQTPSNKVTEKGKYVELRCDPISGHTALYWYRQSLGQGPEFLIYFQGTGAADDSGLPNDRFFAVRPEGSVSTLKIQRTERGDSAVYLCASSLMGNEQFFGPGTRLTVL.